Sequencing of this TCR beta chain was carried out in a study of shared T cell receptors in the human thymus (dated by TCRdb to the early 2020s). Regarding the research as a whole: The study examined how self-reactive, shared T-cell receptor alpha chains are generated in the human thymus.

Turning to this clone: Its antigen remains undetermined. Qualities for individual bases were not recorded, and no much larger clone is one base off.

The library was made by the immunoSEQ multiplex PCR assay. TCRdb mirrors the immuneACCESS table, restricted to in-frame sequences. Some clones are absent from its copies; in checked studies, under half trace to an unresolved V gene, and the reason for the others is unknown. For this sample the table gives about 660,000 clones, of which around 87% were detected only once. Together, the top ten hold 0.0094% of the sample. This sample also belongs to another study, concerning human thymus T cells. Looking at the second paper: In Finland, the donors were immunologically healthy infants who were having open corrective cardiac surgery for congenital heart defects. The thymus tissue came from surgical resects taken out during corrective cardiac surgery. Both the thymic and the peripheral blood repertoires appeared to show biased V and J gene segment usage. According to the related research, thymic TCR repertoires were highly overlapping among unrelated individuals. The study characterized TCR alpha and beta repertoires from about 8 infant thymus samples and four related peripheral blood samples. Donor ages ranged from about 7 to 244 days, and the cohort comprised about six male and a couple of female infants. After being mechanically released from the tissue, thymocytes were kept at -70 degrees C in pellets of about 10-32 million cells. A QIAsymphony instrument was used to extract genomic DNA from the frozen cell pellets. The immunoSEQ multiplex PCR assay was used to amplify the TCRB and TCRAD loci from a standardized quantity of quality-controlled genomic DNA. The V(D)J region was spanned by amplicons of a length sufficient to cover the CDR3 and to identify V and J genes. Amplicon sequencing was performed on an Illumina platform through the commercial immunoSEQ service. Corrections for primer bias and sequencing errors followed previously described methods, while TCRAD and TCRB definitions were based on the IMGT database. Analysis of the repertoires was done with immunoSEQ Analyzer 3.0 and VDJTools and included basic statistics, V/J segment usage, diversity estimates, rarefaction and pairwise overlap. Chao1, ChaoE, Efron-Thisted, Shannon and inverse Simpson indices were used to estimate diversity, which was also estimated on datasets down-sampled to the smallest sample. Repertoire overlap used strict matching of CDR3 nucleotide sequence, V gene and J gene, with Jaccard-based multidimensional scaling clustering. On average, roughly 850,000 unique TCRB clonotypes were obtained from thymus samples, compared with 65,000 to 90,000 from blood samples.

Material: thymocytes. The TCR was taken from a boy under two years old with a congenital heart defect. Donor details come from another sample of the same person, matched by shared clones.

This receptor carries the CDR3 CASSTPSGNEQFF. The DNA sequence reads TGTGCCAGCAGCACCCCTAGTGGCAATGAGCAGTTCTTC. Rearrangement joined TRBV5-8 to TRBJ2-1; the D gene cannot be named for sure. Sequences SGHTS (CDR1) and YDEGEE (CDR2) are obtained from the germline V gene. The CDR3 starts with the cysteine, ends with the phenylalanine, and has 13 residues. The only DNA kept is the CDR3, 39 bases in frame from the first base. Trimming removed 4 bases from V and 6 bases from J, leaving 11 bases between the germline ends.